This T cell receptor (beta chain) was identified during a study of T cell responses to AZD1222 COVID-19 vaccine. Overall study results and limits: Clonal diversity was possibly underestimated, and white British individuals and females predominated among donors.

Germline V gene sequence: CDR1 SGHNT, CDR2 YYREEE (reference sequence). V shed 9 bases and J 1 base; nucleotides not matched to a gene: 4. The CDR3 runs 14 residues. Assay used: immunoSEQ multiplex PCR; TCRdb lists only in-frame clones, some missing. The table lists some 130,000 clones, 87% of them singletons. As regards this clone: No antigen is known for it.

The chain employs TRBV5-4 and TRBJ2-3; 11 bases are shared with TRBD2. Here the sequenced sample was peripheral blood, taken 28 days after the second AZD1222 dose. The sequence derives from an adult who received the AZD1222 COVID-19 vaccine. CDR3 in DNA: TGTGCCACCGGGACTAGCGGTCGCACAGATACGCAGTATTTT. Translating gives CATGTSGRTDTQYF.